This TCR beta chain was sequenced in a study of T cell changes during pregnancy in multiple sclerosis. The CDR3 totals 22 residues. V lost 1 base, J lost 3 bases, and 31 bases lay in between. Germline V gene sequence: CDR1 LNHDA, CDR2 SQIVND (reference sequence). TCRdb's copy holds only in-frame clones and misses some; the assay was immunoSEQ multiplex PCR. The sample includes around 95,000 clones, approximately 93% of them seen just once. The sequences come from peripheral blood, collected after pregnancy. The sequence was collected from a female donor in good health, enrolled as a control in a pregnancy study. This rearrangement joins TRBV19 to TRBJ2-1; TRBD1 is a possible D gene (6 bases). In DNA, the CDR3 is TGTGCCAGTAGTATAGGGGCTTGGGGGCAGGGACCCGCTCCACCCGGCTACAATGAGCAGTTCTTC. It codes for CASSIGAWGQGPAPPGYNEQFF.